A single sample is the source of the 28 T cell receptor beta chains below, sequenced in a study of vaccination and CD4 T cells after COVID-19. From the PCR reads, TCRdb called clonotypes with MiXCR, one entry per CDR3 protein. This table has 20,000 to 25,000 distinct CDR3 sequences, around three fifths appearing once. This specimen was CD4+ T cells from blood, taken before SARS-CoV-2 vaccination. These TCRs come from a human donor who had recovered from COVID-19.

V gene TRBV10-3 combines with J gene TRBJ1-5; D gene ambiguous. The germline CDR1 and CDR2 sequences are ENHRY and SYGVKD. Trimming removed 2 bases at V and 9 bases at J, with 17 bases between. CDR3 size: 15 residues. CDR3 sequence: CAISERPSEITPQHF. In nucleotides, the CDR3 is TGTGCCATCAGTGAGAGACCCTCCGAAATCACGCCCCAGCATTTT.

This clonotype was seen only a few times. The chain is built from TRBV2 and TRBJ1-5, with a tentative D call TRBD1 (6 bases). V was shortened by 4 bases and J by 7 bases, with 14 bases between the two germline ends. Germline assignment: CDR1 SNHLY and CDR2 FYNNEI. This CDR3 is 14 amino acids long. The CDR3 here is CASSGQAGGQPQHF. The CDR3 DNA reads TGTGCCAGCAGTGGACAGGCCGGCGGGCAGCCCCAGCATTTT.

In DNA form, the CDR3 reads TGTGCCAGCAGCTCTGGGGGAGAGGGCACAGATACGCAGTATTTT. Amino acid sequence: CASSSGGEGTDTQYF. The chain is built from TRBV5-4 and TRBJ2-3, with D tentatively TRBD1 or TRBD2 (5 bases each). CDR1 and CDR2 from the germline V gene are SGHNT and YYREEE (reference sequence). V lost 3 bases to trimming and J lost 1 base, with 12 bases between them. The CDR3 extends over 15 amino acids.

The chain is built from TRBV2 and TRBJ2-7; the D is unclear. The CDR3 sequence is 11 residues long. Germline V CDR1 and CDR2: SNHLY, FYNNEI. V dropped 8 bases and J dropped 0 bases, with 5 bases sitting between them. CDR3 DNA sequence: TGTGCCAGCTGCCGCTCCTACGAGCAGTACTTC. Translated, it gives CASCRSYEQYF.

J is TRBJ2-7 and V is TRBV20-1; weak D call: TRBD2 (5 bases). V was cut by 3 bases and J by 7 bases, with 13 bases left in between. The CDR3 extends over 12 amino acids. Germline loops: CDR1 DFQATT, CDR2 SNEGSKA (reference sequence). The CDR3 spells CSARPGSGEQYF. The DNA for the CDR3 is TGCAGTGCTAGGCCCGGGTCGGGGGAGCAGTACTTC.

The genes are TRBV27 and TRBJ1-2; the match to TRBD1 covers 9 bases. The CDR3 sequence is 16 residues long. The V and J ends lost 2 bases and 5 bases, in that order; junction bases with no gene match: 9. Germline lookup yields CDR1 MNHEY and CDR2 SMNVEV (reference sequence). The CDR3 coding sequence is TGTGCCAGCAGTTTAGTCGGAACAGGGGGCGGGTATGGCTACACCTTC. It yields the protein CASSLVGTGGGYGYTF.

The chain is built from TRBV15 and TRBJ1-6; D is unresolved. Trimming removed 0 bases at V and 7 bases at J, with 10 bases between. The germline gives CDR1 LNHNV, CDR2 YYDKDF (reference sequence). CDR3 length: 15 residues. This chain's CDR3 is CATSRDPRRNSPLHF. CDR3 DNA sequence: TGTGCCACCAGCAGAGATCCCCGGAGGAATTCACCCCTCCACTTT.

The chain joins TRBV6-5 to TRBJ2-7, with D perhaps TRBD1 or TRBD2 (7 bases each). The CDR3 runs to 14 residues. CDR1 MNHEY and CDR2 SVGAGI come from the germline V gene. V was pared by 2 bases and J by 10 bases, with 18 bases between. The CDR3 region is CASSYTTGEGFQYF. The CDR3 DNA reads as TGTGCCAGCAGTTACACCACAGGGGAGGGGTTTCAGTACTTC.

This clonotype came up once. V gene TRBV11-3 combines with J gene TRBJ2-3; D may correspond to TRBD1 or TRBD2 (5 bases each). Per the germline V gene, CDR1 is SGHNT and CDR2 is YENEEA. V dropped 5 bases and J dropped 8 bases, with 14 bases sitting between them. The CDR3 spans 13 residues. The CDR3 loop is CASSPGTVGTQYF. Written as DNA, the CDR3 is TGTGCCAGCAGCCCCGGGACCGTGGGTACGCAGTATTTT.

There are a few counts of this clonotype. The CDR3 here is CASSYVGTRADTQYF. The CDR3 region has the DNA TGTGCCAGCAGTTACGTTGGGACTAGGGCAGATACGCAGTATTTT. The chain combines TRBV6-2 or TRBV6-3 with TRBJ2-3; 8 nucleotides align to TRBD2. V lost 2 bases and J lost 4; bases outside the gene matches: 5. CDR3 length: 15 amino acids. CDR1 is MNHEY and CDR2 is SVGEGT in the germline V gene.

The V call is TRBV19, the J call TRBJ1-4; D may be TRBD1 (6 bases). V was pared by 5 bases and J by 5 bases, with 12 bases between. This CDR3 has 14 residues. The germline gives CDR1 LNHDA, CDR2 SQIVND (reference sequence). In DNA form, the CDR3 reads TGTGCCAGTAGTTCGGACAGATGGAATGAAAAACTGTTTTTT. Translating gives CASSSDRWNEKLFF. The variable domain in full, with the rest retrieved from reference TRBV19 and TRBJ1-4, is DGGITQSPKYLFRKEGQNVTLSCEQNLNHDAMYWYRQDPGQGLRLIYYSQIVNDFQKGDIAEGYSVSREKKESFPLTVTSAQKNPTAFYLCASSSDRWNEKLFFGSGTQLSVL.

This clonotype appeared a few times. The chain recombines TRBV2 with TRBJ1-5; D is unresolved. CDR1 is SNHLY and CDR2 is FYNNEI in the germline V gene. Trimming stripped 3 bases from V and 2 bases from J, with 8 bases between. The CDR3 spans 14 residues. The CDR3 DNA reads TGTGCCAGCAGTGATAAGGCGGGCAATCAGCCCCAGCATTTT. It is translated as CASSDKAGNQPQHF.

V gene TRBV7-6 combines with J gene TRBJ2-3; TRBD1 aligns across 7 bases. CDR1 and CDR2 from the germline V gene are SGHVS and FNYEAQ. With V trimmed by 7 bases and J by 3 bases, 7 bases remained unmatched. CDR3 length equals 14 residues. The DNA for the CDR3 is TGTGCCAGCACCCCAGGGGGATCTACAGATACGCAGTATTTT. Translated, it gives CASTPGGSTDTQYF.

The rearrangement uses TRBV5-4 and TRBJ2-7; D may be TRBD2 (6 bases). The V gene's germline CDR1 is SGHNT and CDR2 YYREEE (reference sequence). Trimming shortened V by 2 bases and J by 0 bases, and 9 bases separated the two germline ends. CDR3 length: 14 residues. The CDR3 spells CASSFGGYSYEQYF. CDR3 DNA: TGTGCCAGCAGCTTCGGAGGGTACTCCTACGAGCAGTACTTC. Together with reference TRBV5-4 and TRBJ2-7, the CDR3 gives the full variable domain: ETGVTQSPTHLIKTRGQQVTLRCSSQSGHNTVSWYQQALGQGPQFIFQYYREEENGRGNFPPRFSGLQFPNYSSELNVNALELDDSALYLCASSFGGYSYEQYFGPGTRLTVT.

The V gene is TRBV7-2, the J gene TRBJ2-1; TRBD1 is a possible D gene (5 bases). Germline V gene data show CDR1 as SGHTA and CDR2 as FQGNSA. The CDR3 loop spans 15 amino acids. Trimming took 4 bases from V and 6 from J, leaving 16 bases between them. CDR3 coding DNA: TGTGCCAGCAGCTACCAGGGTTCCGTCGGCAATGAGCAGTTCTTC. This encodes CASSYQGSVGNEQFF.

This clonotype was counted once. The rearrangement uses TRBV12-3 or TRBV12-4 and TRBJ2-7; 14 bases are shared with TRBD2. This CDR3 has 14 amino acids. V gave up 5 bases and J gave up 4 bases; unmatched junction bases: 1. In nucleotides, the CDR3 is TGTGCCAGCAGTGGGACTAGCGGGAGTTACGAGCAGTACTTC. Protein product: CASSGTSGSYEQYF.

The rearrangement links TRBV6-2 or TRBV6-3 to TRBJ1-6, with D tentatively TRBD1 (6 bases). Trimming pared 4 bases from V and 5 bases from J, leaving 27 bases between. Looked up from germline, CDR1 is MNHEY and CDR2 is SVGEGT. The length of the CDR3 is 20 residues. The CDR3 region has the DNA TGTGCCAGCAGTTTTTTCTCGAACCCGGGACCCGAGGGGGATAATTCACCCCTCCACTTT. It is translated as CASSFFSNPGPEGDNSPLHF.

The J gene is TRBJ1-1, the V gene TRBV6-1; tentative D call: TRBD1 (6 bases). The CDR3 contains 13 residues. From germline, CDR1 is MNHNS and CDR2 SASEGT. V lost 6 bases, J lost 4 bases, and 12 bases lay in between. For the CDR3, the DNA is TGTGCCAGCAGCCTCAGGGGCGGCACTGAAGCTTTCTTT. Protein sequence: CASSLRGGTEAFF.

The DNA for the CDR3 is TGCAGTGCTAGAGAGGCGCTAGCGGACTACGAGCAGTACTTC. This gives the protein CSAREALADYEQYF. The chain employs TRBV20-1 and TRBJ2-7; 7 bases are shared with TRBD2. The CDR3 consists of 14 residues. The ends lost 0 bases at V and 3 bases at J; junction bases unmatched: 5. The germline V gene has CDR1 DFQATT and CDR2 SNEGSKA (reference sequence).

The chain uses TRBV7-9 and TRBJ2-5; D call uncertain. Germline V gene lookup returns CDR1 SEHNR and CDR2 FQNEAQ (reference sequence). Trimming stripped 0 bases from V and 0 bases from J, with 8 bases between. There are 15 residues in the CDR3. The CDR3 bases are TGTGCCAGCAGCTTAGCATCCCAGAACCAAGAGACCCAGTACTTC. This gives the protein CASSLASQNQETQYF.

This clonotype has more than one count but fewer than ten. This sequence joins TRBV19 and TRBJ1-2; TRBD1 might be the D (5 bases). V lost 2 bases and J lost 4, with 14 bases in between. The CDR3 extends over 15 amino acids. The germline gives CDR1 LNHDA, CDR2 SQIVND (reference sequence). The CDR3 is CASSIPRESSYGYTF. In DNA form, the CDR3 reads TGTGCCAGTAGTATACCCAGGGAGTCTTCCTATGGCTACACCTTC.

The chain joins TRBV18 to TRBJ1-5, with D perhaps matching TRBD1 (6 bases). V shed 3 bases and J shed 6 bases, with 18 bases lying between them. Germline V CDR1 and CDR2: KGHSH, LQKENI. The CDR3 consists of 16 residues. The CDR3 region is CASSPKGVGMGQPQHF. The CDR3, as DNA: TGTGCCAGCTCACCTAAGGGGGTTGGGATGGGTCAGCCCCAGCATTTT.

This clonotype has a handful of counts. The rearrangement joins TRBV28 to TRBJ1-2; no clear D gene. Germline CDR1 MDHEN, CDR2 SYDVKM. Trimming left V 7 bases short and J 4 bases short, with 19 bases between. This CDR3 region has 15 residues. This CDR3 is CASTPPGSSGYGYTF. The CDR3 nucleotides read TGTGCCAGCACCCCCCCGGGCAGCTCGGGCTATGGCTACACCTTC.

V gene TRBV20-1 combines with J gene TRBJ2-3, with 7 bases matching TRBD2. CDR3 length: 14 residues. CDR1 and CDR2 from the germline V gene are DFQATT and SNEGSKA (reference sequence). Trimming cost V 0 bases and J 6 bases; bases outside gene matches: 6. Written as DNA, the CDR3 is TGCAGTGCTAGAGATCCATCGGGGGGTGATACGCAGTATTTT. It specifies CSARDPSGGDTQYF.

The chain carries TRBV4-1 and TRBJ2-3, with D perhaps TRBD1 (6 bases). The germline CDR1 and CDR2 sequences are MGHRA and YSYEKL. There are 15 residues in the CDR3. V lost 1 base and J lost 5, with 13 bases in between. Written as DNA, the CDR3 is TGCGCCAGCAGCCAAGGGCCAGGGGCGAGAGATACGCAGTATTTT. This gives the protein CASSQGPGARDTQYF.

This clonotype was detected a few times. This chain connects TRBV6-1 to TRBJ2-5; D remains ambiguous. Trimming left V 2 bases short and J 2 bases short, with 12 bases between. From germline, CDR1 is MNHNS and CDR2 SASEGT. The CDR3 consists of 15 residues. The CDR3 loop is CASSETPGPQETQYF. The CDR3 bases are TGTGCCAGCAGTGAAACCCCGGGCCCACAAGAGACCCAGTACTTC.

The J gene is TRBJ1-5, the V gene TRBV27, with 10 bases fitting TRBD1. Germline V lookup: CDR1 MNHEY, CDR2 SMNVEV (reference sequence). The ends lost 6 bases at V and 6 bases at J; junction bases unmatched: 5. The CDR3 runs 14 residues. The CDR3 sequence is CASRGTGASQPQHF. The CDR3 DNA reads TGTGCCAGCAGAGGGACAGGGGCCAGTCAGCCCCAGCATTTT.

The chain employs TRBV28 and TRBJ1-5; perhaps TRBD1 as D (5 bases). The CDR3 is 13 residues long. Germline V gene lookup returns CDR1 MDHEN and CDR2 SYDVKM. The V and J ends lost 7 bases and 7 bases respectively, with 14 bases between them. Here the CDR3 reads CASTWGGRQPQHF. CDR3 DNA: TGTGCCAGCACCTGGGGGGGAAGACAGCCCCAGCATTTT.